This T cell receptor (beta chain) was observed in a study of neoadjuvant nivolumab and ipilimumab in lung cancer. Assay used: immunoSEQ multiplex PCR; TCRdb lists only in-frame clones, some missing. The sample includes approximately 8,400 clones, roughly 77% of them seen just once. Germline lookup yields CDR1 MDHEN and CDR2 SYDVKM. The CDR3 extends over 15 amino acids. Trimming cost V 3 bases and J 6 bases; bases outside gene matches: 10. The TCR originated in an adult with non-small cell lung cancer. This chain connects TRBV28 to TRBJ2-7, with 8 positions matching TRBD1. The material sequenced was adjacent normal lung tissue, taken after neoadjuvant nivolumab, alone or with ipilimumab, at or shortly before surgery. CDR3 DNA: TGTGCCAGCAGTTTCCCCCAGGACAGGGCGGCCGAGCAGTACTTC. It encodes CASSFPQDRAAEQYF.